What follows describes a single TCR beta chain. The antigen it recognizes is unknown. Per-base quality was not reported, and no clone a single base away is much larger than it. V is clipped by 0 bases and J by 4 bases, and the sequence between their germline boundaries is 13 bases long. Spanning cysteine to phenylalanine, the CDR3 consists of 17 amino acids. The sequence is cut down to CDR3 DNA, 51 bases in frame from base 1. The germline V gene supplies CDR1 LGHNA and CDR2 YSLEER. The collaborating institutions used their own protocols to collect whole blood in K2EDTA tubes. Collaborator samples were shipped for TCRbeta analysis as frozen whole blood, isolated PBMCs, or DNA extracted from either sample type. These data are taken from a study of blood T cell repertoires in COVID-19 (dated by TCRdb to the early 2020s). Looking at the study overall: The collaborator samples originated in the United States, Italy and Spain and spanned the acute and convalescent phases of COVID-19. The prospective study material was composed of cDNA or gDNA derived from T cells, B-cell-depleted T cells, or PBMCs. The dataset comprised deeply sampled blood TCRbeta repertoires from subjects exposed to, actively infected with, or recovered from COVID-19. The repertoires were made available in a free public database intended to serve as a resource for research on the immune response to SARS-CoV-2. Samples were obtained from the ongoing ImmuneRACE study (first 160 participants) and from over a thousand subjects provided by 6 global collaborators. Nearly every sample came with metadata listing a de-identified subject ID, COVID-19 status, age in years and sex. Where available, HLA class I and class II types were obtained from metadata supplied by the sample provider rather than from assay-based typing.

TCRbeta CDR3 regions were amplified from genomic DNA using the immunoSEQ Assay, a bias-controlled multiplex PCR. For the original study's pipeline: Within the assay, amplification of reference gene primers was used to estimate how many nucleated cells each sample contained. To quantify the absolute abundance of each unique TCRbeta CDR3 rearrangement, sequence reads were collapsed and filtered. For each sample, productive Simpson clonality was calculated as the square root of Simpson's diversity index over productive rearrangements. Entries here come from immuneACCESS through TCRdb and include only in-frame sequences with V and J called. Some clones fail to appear in such tables; in the studies checked, an unresolved V gene covers under half of the shortfall, and the cause of the remainder is unknown. The V and J calls and clone size come from that table; D and trimming were worked out from the DNA. The sample has around 50,000 clones on record, around 87% of them singletons. Approximately 8% of the sample is in the top ten clones.

What the authors observed across the whole study: The amount of clinical and demographic metadata varied by source and participant and was provided uncurated.

The chain joins TRBV4-3 to TRBJ1-6; the D gene is perhaps TRBD1, from 6 matching bases. Material: peripheral blood. The receptor's source is a man aged 50 or older with active COVID-19. The CDR3 amino acid sequence is: CASSQDRGQGYNSPLHF. The sequenced DNA: TGCGCCAGCAGCCAAGATCGTGGGCAGGGGTATAATTCACCCCTCCACTTT.